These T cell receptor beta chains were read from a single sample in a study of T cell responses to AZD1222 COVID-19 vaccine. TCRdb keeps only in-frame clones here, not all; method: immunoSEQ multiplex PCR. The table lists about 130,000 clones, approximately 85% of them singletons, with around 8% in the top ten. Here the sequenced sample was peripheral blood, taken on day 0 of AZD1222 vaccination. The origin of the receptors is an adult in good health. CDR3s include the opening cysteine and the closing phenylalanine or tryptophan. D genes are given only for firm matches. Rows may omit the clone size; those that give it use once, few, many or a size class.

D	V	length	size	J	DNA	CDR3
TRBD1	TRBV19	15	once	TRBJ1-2	TGTGCCAGTATGTTACTGGACAGGGGTGACTATGGCTACACCTTC	CASMLLDRGDYGYTF
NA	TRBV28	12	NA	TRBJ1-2	TGTGCCAGCAGTGAACTTAACTATGGCTACACCTTC	CASSELNYGYTF
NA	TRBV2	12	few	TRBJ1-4	TGTGCCAGCAGGGGTGGACGAGACAAACTGTTTTTT	CASRGGRDKLFF
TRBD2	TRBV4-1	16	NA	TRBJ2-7	TGCGCCAGCAGCCAGGAACCGGGACTAGCTACCTACGAGCAGTACTTC	CASSQEPGLATYEQYF
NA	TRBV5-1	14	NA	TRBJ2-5	TGCGCCAGCAGCTCAGCAATGATCCAAGAGACCCAGTACTTC	CASSSAMIQETQYF
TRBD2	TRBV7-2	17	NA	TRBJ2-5	TGTGCCAGCAGCTTAGCCAGGACTAGCGGGAGGACGGAGACCCAGTACTTC	CASSLARTSGRTETQYF
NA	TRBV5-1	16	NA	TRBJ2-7	TGCGCCAGCAGCCTGGTATCGGACGACGGTTTCGGGGAGCAGTACTTC	CASSLVSDDGFGEQYF
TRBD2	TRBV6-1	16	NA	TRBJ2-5	TGTGCCAGCAGTGAAGGGCAGCGGGGGGGAGGAGAGACCCAGTACTTC	CASSEGQRGGGETQYF
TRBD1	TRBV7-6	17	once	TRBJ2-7	TGTGCCAGCAGCTTAGCGGGTTGGGAGACAGGGGTGTACGAGCAGTACTTC	CASSLAGWETGVYEQYF
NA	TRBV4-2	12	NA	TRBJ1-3	TGTGCCAGCAGCCTTCCCACGGACACCATATATTTT	CASSLPTDTIYF
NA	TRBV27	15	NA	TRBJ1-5	TGTGCCAGCAGAGCCTCAACCGAACGATATCAGCCCCAGCATTTT	CASRASTERYQPQHF
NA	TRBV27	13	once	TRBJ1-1	TGTGCCAGCAGTTTCCGAGGATACGCTGAAGCTTTCTTT	CASSFRGYAEAFF
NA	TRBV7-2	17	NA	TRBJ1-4	TGTGCCAGCAGCCCGCCTTTAGGGAGCAGGGGAAGGGAAAAACTGTTTTTT	CASSPPLGSRGREKLFF
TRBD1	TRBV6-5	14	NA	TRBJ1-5	TGTGCCAGCAGTTACAGGGGGCCGGATCAGCCCCAGCATTTT	CASSYRGPDQPQHF
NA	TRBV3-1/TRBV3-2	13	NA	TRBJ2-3	TGTGCCAGCAGCCGGGGGCCGGGAGATACGCAGTATTTT	CASSRGPGDTQYF
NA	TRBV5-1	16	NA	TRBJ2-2	TGCGCCAGCAGCTTGTCTGTCGGGCTGAACACCGGGGAGCTGTTTTTT	CASSLSVGLNTGELFF
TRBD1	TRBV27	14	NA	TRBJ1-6	TGTGCCAGCAGTTACAGGGGTCGGAATTCACCCCTCCACTTT	CASSYRGRNSPLHF
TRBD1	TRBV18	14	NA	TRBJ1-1	TGTGCCAGCTCACCACAGGGGGCCGACACTGAAGCTTTCTTT	CASSPQGADTEAFF
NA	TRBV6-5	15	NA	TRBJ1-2	TGTGCCAGCAGTTCGACAGCCAAGAGATACTATGGCTACACCTTC	CASSSTAKRYYGYTF
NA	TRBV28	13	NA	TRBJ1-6	TGTGCCGCCGCCCGGGACGGTAATTCACCCCTCCACTTT	CAAARDGNSPLHF
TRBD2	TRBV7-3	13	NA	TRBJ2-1	TGTGCCAGCAGCCCGGGACTAGCGGAGCAGCAGTTCTTC	CASSPGLAEQQFF
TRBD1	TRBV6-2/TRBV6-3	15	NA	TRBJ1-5	TGTGCCAGCAGTCGCTACAGGGGCGACAATCAGCCCCAGCATTTT	CASSRYRGDNQPQHF
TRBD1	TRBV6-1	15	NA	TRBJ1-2	TGTGCCAGCAGTGAAGCCGGGACAGCTTTTTATGGCTACACCTTC	CASSEAGTAFYGYTF
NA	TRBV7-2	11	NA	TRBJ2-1	TGTGCCAGCAGCTTCTTCCGGGAGCAGTTCTTC	CASSFFREQFF
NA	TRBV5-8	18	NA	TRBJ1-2	TGTGCCAGCAGCTTGGGCCCCCAAGGGCCCCTGACTAACTATGGCTACACCTTC	CASSLGPQGPLTNYGYTF
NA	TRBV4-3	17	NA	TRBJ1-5	TGCGCCAGCAGCCAAGAAGTTGGGTCGGCTAGCAATCAGCCCCAGCATTTT	CASSQEVGSASNQPQHF
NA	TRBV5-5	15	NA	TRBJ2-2	TGTGCCAGCAGCTCACAGACAGGTCCCCCGGGGGAGCTGTTTTTT	CASSSQTGPPGELFF